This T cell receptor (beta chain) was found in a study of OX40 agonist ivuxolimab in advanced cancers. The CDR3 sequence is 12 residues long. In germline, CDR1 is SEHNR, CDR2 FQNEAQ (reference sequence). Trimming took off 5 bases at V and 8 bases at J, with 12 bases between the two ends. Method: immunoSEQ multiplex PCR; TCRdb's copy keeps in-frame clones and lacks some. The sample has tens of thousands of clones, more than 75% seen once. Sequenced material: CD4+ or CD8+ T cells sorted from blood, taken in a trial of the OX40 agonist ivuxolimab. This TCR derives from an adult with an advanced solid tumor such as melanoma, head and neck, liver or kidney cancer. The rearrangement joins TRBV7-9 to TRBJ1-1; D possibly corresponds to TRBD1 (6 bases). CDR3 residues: CASSRTGQEAFF. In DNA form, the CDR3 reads TGTGCCAGCAGCCGTACCGGACAGGAAGCTTTCTTT.